This TCR beta chain derives from a study of vaccination and CD4 T cells after COVID-19. Between the trimmed V and J ends, which lost 1 base and 6 bases, there was a span of 6 bases. The CDR3 extends over 11 amino acids. From germline, CDR1 is DFQATT and CDR2 SNEGSKA (reference sequence). Sequencing of the DNA from cultured CD4+ T cells was carried out with the Oncomine TCR Beta short-read assay. TCRdb called the PCR reads again in MiXCR, with one record for every CDR3 protein. The sample has about 15,000 distinct CDR3 sequences, 53% seen once. The treatment: approximately nine-day PBMC culture with coronavirus spike peptide pools or control peptides (ViraFEST assay). The ViraFEST method relied on peptide pools to expand antigen-specific T cells, followed by TCR sequencing. Notes on this clonotype: What it binds is unknown.

This clonotype originated in a human donor who had recovered from COVID-19. The genes are TRBV20-1 and TRBJ1-1; no clear D gene. This specimen consisted of CD4+ T cells from blood, cultured in vitro, obtained before SARS-CoV-2 vaccination. The CDR3 here is CSARAGAEAFF. CDR3 bases: TGCAGTGCTAGAGCCGGGGCTGAAGCTTTCTTT.